This TCR beta chain was sequenced for a study of blood T cell repertoires in COVID-19. It was within 2 weeks before study entry that exposed participants met a COVID-19 case. V shed 5 bases, J shed 7 bases, and the junction held 13 bases outside the gene matches. CDR1 and CDR2 from the germline V gene are SGHTA and FQGNSA. CDR3 length: 16 amino acids. The repertoire was sequenced with immunoSEQ multiplex PCR; TCRdb's copy has only in-frame clones and lacks some. The sample lists roughly 180,000 clones; 60% to 80% were seen once. Material for sequencing was PBMCs or T cells enriched from blood (not recorded which). This chain connects TRBV7-2 to TRBJ2-1, with 8 bases that match TRBD2. This receptor was identified in a man between 60 and 75 years old who had been exposed to COVID-19. The DNA of the CDR3 is TGTGCCAGCAGCCCCTCTGCAGCGGGAGATTGGAATGAGCAGTTCTTC. It is translated as CASSPSAAGDWNEQFF.